Presented here are 3 T cell receptor beta chains from one specimen sequenced in a study of Graves' ophthalmopathy and Graves' hyperthyroidism. RNA transcripts yielded amplified TCR beta CDR3 regions. HTBI-primed RT-PCR formed the first round, and a multiplex PCR formed the second. MiXCR, run by TCRdb on the multiplex PCR reads, gives a single entry per CDR3 protein. This sample has a few hundred thousand distinct CDR3 sequences, with roughly 14% found just once. Sequencing was carried out using peripheral blood. The receptors were sampled from a woman between 18 and 30 years old with stable Graves' hyperthyroidism.

About this clonotype: A single base separates this from a much larger clone, so it may be a read error. V and J are TRBV11-2 and TRBJ1-1, with D unresolved. This CDR3 has 14 amino acids. Germline lookup yields CDR1 SGHAT and CDR2 FQNNGV. Trimming took off 6 bases at V and 0 bases at J, with 11 bases between the two ends. CDR3 residues: CASSLRIMNTEAFF. The CDR3 DNA reads as TGTGCCAGCAGTCTCAGGATCATGAACACTGAAGCTTTCTTT. Full variable domain (outside the CDR3, taken from reference TRBV11-2 and TRBJ1-1): EAGVAQSPRYKIIEKRQSVAFWCNPISGHATLYWYQQILGQGPKLLIQFQNNGVVDDSQLPKDRFSAERLKGVDSTLKIQPAKLEDSAVYLCASSLRIMNTEAFFGQGTRLTVV.

In its sample, this clonotype was seen many times. The CDR3 DNA reads TGTGCCAGCAGACTCACGGAAAGAGGGCAAACCTACGAGCAGTACTTC. Encoded protein: CASRLTERGQTYEQYF. The chain combines TRBV7-8 with TRBJ2-7; tentatively, D is TRBD2 (5 bases). Trimming took off 6 bases at V and 2 bases at J, with 20 bases between the two ends. Germline V CDR1 and CDR2: SGHVS, FQNEAQ. The CDR3 loop spans 16 amino acids.

In its sample, this clonotype was seen many times. The DNA for the CDR3 is TGTGCCACCAGTGACATAAGGGGTACTGAAGCTTTCTTT. Its translation: CATSDIRGTEAFF. The chain uses TRBV24-1 and TRBJ1-1; TRBD1 is a possible D gene (5 bases). V shed 4 bases and J shed 5 bases, with 10 bases lying between them. In germline, CDR1 is KGHDR, CDR2 SFDVKD. This CDR3 has 13 amino acids.